This TCR beta chain was identified during a study of blood T cell repertoires in COVID-19. Germline V gene data show CDR1 as SQVTM and CDR2 as ANQGSEA. The CDR3 is 13 residues long. The junction had 5 bases not matched to a gene; V was cut back by 6 bases and J by 5 bases. How the authors handled the data: Reference gene primer amplification gave nucleated cell count estimates. Sequencing used immunoSEQ multiplex PCR; TCRdb keeps in-frame clones, though not all of them. V and J calls and clone size are copied from that table; D and trimming were computed from the DNA. The data contain under 250,000 clones, approximately 85% of them singletons.

The clonotype originates from a woman aged 45-65 years with acute COVID-19. Sequenced material: PBMCs or T cells enriched from blood (not recorded which). V gene TRBV29-1 combines with J gene TRBJ2-1; 9 bases match TRBD1. The CDR3 nucleotides read TGCAGCGTGGACAGGGGAGCCGACAATGAGCAGTTCTTC. It translates to CSVDRGADNEQFF.